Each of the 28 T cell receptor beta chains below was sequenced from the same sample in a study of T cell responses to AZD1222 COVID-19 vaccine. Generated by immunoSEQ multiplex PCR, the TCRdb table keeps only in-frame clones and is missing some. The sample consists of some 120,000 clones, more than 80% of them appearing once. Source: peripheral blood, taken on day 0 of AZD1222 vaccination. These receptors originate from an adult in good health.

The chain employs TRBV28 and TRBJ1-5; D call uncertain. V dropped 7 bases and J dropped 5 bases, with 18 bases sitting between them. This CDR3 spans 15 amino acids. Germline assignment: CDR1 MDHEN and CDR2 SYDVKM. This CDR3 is CASTGGVAFYQPQHF. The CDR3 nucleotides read TGTGCCAGCACTGGCGGGGTGGCGTTTTATCAGCCCCAGCATTTT. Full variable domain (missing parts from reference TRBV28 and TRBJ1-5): DVKVTQSSRYLVKRTGEKVFLECVQDMDHENMFWYRQDPGLGLRLIYFSYDVKMKEKGDIPEGYSVSREKKERFSLILESASTNQTSMYLCASTGGVAFYQPQHFGDGTRLSIL.

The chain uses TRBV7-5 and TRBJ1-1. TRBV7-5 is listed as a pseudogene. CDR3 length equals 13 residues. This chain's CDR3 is CAPESHMNTEAFF. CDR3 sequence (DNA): TGTGCCCCTGAGTCACATATGAACACTGAAGCTTTCTTT.

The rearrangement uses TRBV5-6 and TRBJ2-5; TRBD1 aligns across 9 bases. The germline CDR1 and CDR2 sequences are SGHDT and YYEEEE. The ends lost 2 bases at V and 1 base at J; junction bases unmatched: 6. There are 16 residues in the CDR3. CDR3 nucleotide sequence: TGTGCCAGCAGCTTAGGTGACAGGGGGGCCCAAGAGACCCAGTACTTC. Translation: CASSLGDRGAQETQYF. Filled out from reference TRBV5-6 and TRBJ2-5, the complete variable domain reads DAGVTQSPTHLIKTRGQQVTLRCSPKSGHDTVSWYQQALGQGPQFIFQYYEEEERQRGNFPDRFSGHQFPNYSSELNVNALLLGDSALYLCASSLGDRGAQETQYFGPGTRLLVL.

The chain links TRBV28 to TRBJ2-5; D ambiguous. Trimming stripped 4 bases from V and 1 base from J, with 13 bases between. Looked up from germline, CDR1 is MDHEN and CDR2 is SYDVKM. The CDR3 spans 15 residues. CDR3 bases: TGTGCCAGCAGTTCACCGACGGCGACCCAAGAGACCCAGTACTTC. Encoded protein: CASSSPTATQETQYF.

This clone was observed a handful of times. CDR3 bases: TGTGCCAGCAGCCAACAGGGGGCAGTCACTGAAGCTTTCTTT. Amino acids: CASSQQGAVTEAFF. This sequence joins TRBV3-1 (or the pseudogene TRBV3-2) and TRBJ1-1; 8 bases fit TRBD1. CDR3 size: 14 residues. Trimming at V came to 2 bases and at J to 4 bases, leaving 3 bases not matched to a gene. Looked up from germline, CDR1 is LGHDT and CDR2 is YNNKEL (reference sequence).

CDR3 DNA: TGTGCCAGCAGCCTTCTGGGACAGGGAAGGGAGTACTTC. Translation: CASSLLGQGREYF. The V and J genes are TRBV27 and TRBJ2-7, with 9 bases matching TRBD1. CDR1 MNHEY and CDR2 SMNVEV come from the germline V gene (reference sequence). The CDR3 is 13 amino acids. The ends lost 6 bases at V and 11 bases at J; junction bases unmatched: 11.

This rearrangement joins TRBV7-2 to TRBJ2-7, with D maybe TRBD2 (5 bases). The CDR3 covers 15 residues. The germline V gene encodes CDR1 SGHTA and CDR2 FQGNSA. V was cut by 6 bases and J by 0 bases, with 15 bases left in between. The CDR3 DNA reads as TGTGCCAGCAGGAAAGAGAGGGTTGGCTCCTACGAGCAGTACTTC. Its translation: CASRKERVGSYEQYF. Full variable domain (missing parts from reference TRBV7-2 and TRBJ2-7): GAGVSQSPSNKVTEKGKDVELRCDPISGHTALYWYRQSLGQGLEFLIYFQGNSAPDKSGLPSDRFSAERTGGSVSTLTIQRTQQEDSAVYLCASRKERVGSYEQYFGPGTRLTVT.

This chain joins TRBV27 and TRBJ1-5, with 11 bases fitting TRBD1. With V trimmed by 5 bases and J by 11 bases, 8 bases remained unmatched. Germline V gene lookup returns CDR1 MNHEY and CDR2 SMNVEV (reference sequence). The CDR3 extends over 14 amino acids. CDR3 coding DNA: TGTGCCAGCAGTCCGGGGACAGGGGGAAGTGCCCAGCATTTT. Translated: CASSPGTGGSAQHF.

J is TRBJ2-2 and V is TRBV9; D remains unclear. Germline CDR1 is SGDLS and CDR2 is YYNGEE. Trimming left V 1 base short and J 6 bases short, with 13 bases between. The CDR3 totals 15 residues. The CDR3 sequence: CASSVRWFSSGELFF. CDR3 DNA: TGTGCCAGCAGCGTAAGATGGTTCTCTTCCGGGGAGCTGTTTTTT. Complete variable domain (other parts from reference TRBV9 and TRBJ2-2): DSGVTQTPKHLITATGQRVTLRCSPRSGDLSVYWYQQSLDQGLQFLIQYYNGEERAKGNILERFSAQQFPDLHSELNLSSLELGDSALYFCASSVRWFSSGELFFGEGSRLTVL.

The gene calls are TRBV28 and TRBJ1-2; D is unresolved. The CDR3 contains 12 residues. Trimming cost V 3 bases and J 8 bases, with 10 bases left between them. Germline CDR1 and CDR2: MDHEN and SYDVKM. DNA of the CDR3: TGTGCCAGCAGTTTCGTGGGGTACGGCTACACCTTC. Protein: CASSFVGYGYTF.

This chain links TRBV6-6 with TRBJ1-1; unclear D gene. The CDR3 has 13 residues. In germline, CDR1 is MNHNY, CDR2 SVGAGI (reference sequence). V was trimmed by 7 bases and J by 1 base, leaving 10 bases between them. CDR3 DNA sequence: TGTGCCAGCATCATCGTGGGGAACACTGAAGCTTTCTTT. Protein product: CASIIVGNTEAFF.

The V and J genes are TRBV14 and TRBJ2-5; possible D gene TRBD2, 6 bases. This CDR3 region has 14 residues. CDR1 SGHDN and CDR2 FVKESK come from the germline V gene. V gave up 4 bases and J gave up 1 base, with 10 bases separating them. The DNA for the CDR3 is TGTGCCAGCAGCCCCCGGGACTTCCAAGAGACCCAGTACTTC. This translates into CASSPRDFQETQYF.

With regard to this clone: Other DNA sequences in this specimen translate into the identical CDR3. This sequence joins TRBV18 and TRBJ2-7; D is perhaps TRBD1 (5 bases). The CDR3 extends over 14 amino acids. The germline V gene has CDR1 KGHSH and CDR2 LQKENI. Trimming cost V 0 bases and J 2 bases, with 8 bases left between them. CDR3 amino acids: CASSPPAGTYEQYF. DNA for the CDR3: TGTGCCAGCTCACCACCGGCAGGGACCTACGAGCAGTACTTC.

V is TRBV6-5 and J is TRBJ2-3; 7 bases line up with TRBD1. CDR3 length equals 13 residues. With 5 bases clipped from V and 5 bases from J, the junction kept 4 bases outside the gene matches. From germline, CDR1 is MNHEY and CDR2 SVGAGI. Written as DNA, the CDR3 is TGTGCCAGCAGTCGTAACAGGGGAGATACGCAGTATTTT. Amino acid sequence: CASSRNRGDTQYF.

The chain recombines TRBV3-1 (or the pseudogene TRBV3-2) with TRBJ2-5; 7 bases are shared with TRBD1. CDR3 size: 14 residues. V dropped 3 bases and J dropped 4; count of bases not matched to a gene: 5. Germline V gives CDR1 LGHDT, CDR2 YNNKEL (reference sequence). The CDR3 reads CASSHGTDRETQYF. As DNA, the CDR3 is TGTGCCAGCAGCCACGGGACAGATAGAGAGACCCAGTACTTC.

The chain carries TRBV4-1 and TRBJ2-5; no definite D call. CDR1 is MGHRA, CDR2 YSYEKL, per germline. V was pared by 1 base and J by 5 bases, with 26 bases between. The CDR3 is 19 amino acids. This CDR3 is CASSQGKGPAGSRGETQYF. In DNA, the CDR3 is TGCGCCAGCAGCCAAGGAAAGGGTCCGGCAGGTAGTCGTGGGGAGACCCAGTACTTC.

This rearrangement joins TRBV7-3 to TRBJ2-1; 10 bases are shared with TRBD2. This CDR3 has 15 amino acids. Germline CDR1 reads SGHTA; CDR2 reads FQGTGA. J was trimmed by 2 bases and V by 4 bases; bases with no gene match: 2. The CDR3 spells CASSSGLAAYNEQFF. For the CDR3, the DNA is TGTGCCAGCAGCTCCGGACTAGCGGCCTACAATGAGCAGTTCTTC.

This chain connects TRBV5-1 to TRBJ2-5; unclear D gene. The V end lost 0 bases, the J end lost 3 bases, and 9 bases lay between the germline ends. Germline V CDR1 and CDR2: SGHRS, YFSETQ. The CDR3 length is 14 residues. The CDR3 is CASSLALREETQYF. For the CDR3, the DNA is TGCGCCAGCAGCTTGGCCCTCAGAGAAGAGACCCAGTACTTC. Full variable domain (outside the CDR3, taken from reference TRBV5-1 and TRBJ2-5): KAGVTQTPRYLIKTRGQQVTLSCSPISGHRSVSWYQQTPGQGLQFLFEYFSETQRNKGNFPGRFSGRQFSNSRSEMNVSTLELGDSALYLCASSLALREETQYFGPGTRLLVL.

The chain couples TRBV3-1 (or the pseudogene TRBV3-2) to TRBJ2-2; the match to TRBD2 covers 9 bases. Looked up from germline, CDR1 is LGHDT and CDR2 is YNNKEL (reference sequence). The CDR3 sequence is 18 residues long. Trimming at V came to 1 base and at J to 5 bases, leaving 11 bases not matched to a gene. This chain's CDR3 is CASSQGAGGRPRTGELFF. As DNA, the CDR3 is TGTGCCAGCAGCCAAGGGGCGGGGGGGAGACCACGGACCGGGGAGCTGTTTTTT.

Here the CDR3 DNA reads TGTGCCAGCAGCTTGGACACCTCCTCTGGAAACACCATATATTTT. The encoded protein is CASSLDTSSGNTIYF. The chain combines TRBV5-5 with TRBJ1-3; D is ambiguous. With 0 bases removed from V and 0 bases from J, the gap between germline ends came to 7 bases. The CDR3 is 15 residues long. Germline V gene sequence: CDR1 SGHKS, CDR2 YYEKEE (reference sequence).

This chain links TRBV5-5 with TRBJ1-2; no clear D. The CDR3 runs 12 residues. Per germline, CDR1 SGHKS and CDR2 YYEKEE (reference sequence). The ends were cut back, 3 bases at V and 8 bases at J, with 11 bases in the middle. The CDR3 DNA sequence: TGTGCCAGCAGCTGGCCGGTTCGGGGCTACACCTTC. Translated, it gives CASSWPVRGYTF.

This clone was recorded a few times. The CDR3 loop reads CATGASGAGGGYTF. In DNA, the CDR3 is TGTGCCACCGGGGCGTCAGGGGCCGGGGGTGGCTACACCTTC. The chain is built from TRBV24-1 and TRBJ1-2; D may be TRBD1 (6 bases). Trimming cost V 9 bases and J 7 bases, with 20 bases left between them. This CDR3 spans 14 amino acids. CDR1 and CDR2 (germline): KGHDR, SFDVKD.

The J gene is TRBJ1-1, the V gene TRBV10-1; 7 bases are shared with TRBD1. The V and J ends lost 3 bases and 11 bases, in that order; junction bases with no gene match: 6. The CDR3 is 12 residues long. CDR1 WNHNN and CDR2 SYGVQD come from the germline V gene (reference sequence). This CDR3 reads CASSDSGGSAFF. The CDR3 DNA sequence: TGCGCCAGCAGTGATTCAGGGGGTTCCGCTTTCTTT.

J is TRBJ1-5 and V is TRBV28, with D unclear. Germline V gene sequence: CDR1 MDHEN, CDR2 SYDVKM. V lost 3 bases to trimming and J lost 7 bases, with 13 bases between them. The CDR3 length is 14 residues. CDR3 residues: CASSFPGSTQPQHF. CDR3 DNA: TGTGCCAGCAGTTTCCCCGGTTCGACCCAGCCCCAGCATTTT.

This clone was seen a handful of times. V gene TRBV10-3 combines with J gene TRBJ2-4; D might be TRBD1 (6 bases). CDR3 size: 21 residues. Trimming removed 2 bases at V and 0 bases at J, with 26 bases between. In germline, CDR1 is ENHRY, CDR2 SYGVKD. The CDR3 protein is CAISEKTPGQINTGAKNIQYF. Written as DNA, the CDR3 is TGTGCCATCAGTGAGAAAACCCCCGGACAGATAAATACAGGAGCCAAAAACATTCAGTACTTC.

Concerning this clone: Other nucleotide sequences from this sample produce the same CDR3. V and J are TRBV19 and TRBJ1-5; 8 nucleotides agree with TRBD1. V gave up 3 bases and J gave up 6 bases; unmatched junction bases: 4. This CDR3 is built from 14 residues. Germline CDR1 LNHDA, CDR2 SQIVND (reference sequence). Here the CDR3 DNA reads TGTGCCAGTAGTATCGGGCAGGGGGCTCAGCCCCAGCATTTT. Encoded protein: CASSIGQGAQPQHF.

The CDR3 DNA follows: TGTGCCAGCAGCTTAGAGTTTGCTTTCTACGAGCAGTACTTC. Translated, it gives CASSLEFAFYEQYF. The rearrangement links TRBV7-8 to TRBJ2-7; no clear D. The CDR3 runs 14 residues. The germline V gene has CDR1 SGHVS and CDR2 FQNEAQ. V was pared by 1 base and J by 3 bases, with 10 bases between.

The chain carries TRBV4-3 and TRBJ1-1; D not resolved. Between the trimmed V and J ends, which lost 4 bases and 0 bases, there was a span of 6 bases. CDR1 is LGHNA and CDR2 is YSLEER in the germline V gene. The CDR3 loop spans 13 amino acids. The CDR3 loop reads CASSLTVNTEAFF. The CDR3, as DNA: TGCGCCAGCAGCCTAACAGTGAACACTGAAGCTTTCTTT.